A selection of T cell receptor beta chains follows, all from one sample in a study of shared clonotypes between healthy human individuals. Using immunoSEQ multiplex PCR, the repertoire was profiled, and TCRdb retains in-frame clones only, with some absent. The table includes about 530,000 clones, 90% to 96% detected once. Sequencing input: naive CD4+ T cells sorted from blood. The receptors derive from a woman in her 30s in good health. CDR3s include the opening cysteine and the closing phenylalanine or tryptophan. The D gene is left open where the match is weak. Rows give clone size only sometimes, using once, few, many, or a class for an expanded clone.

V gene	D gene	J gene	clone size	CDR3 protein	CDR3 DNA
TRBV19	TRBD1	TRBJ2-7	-	CASNRGTSYEQYF	TGTGCCAGTAACAGGGGAACCTCCTACGAGCAGTACTTC
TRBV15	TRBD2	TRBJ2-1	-	CATSRISGNNNEQFF	TGTGCCACCAGCAGAATCAGCGGGAATAACAATGAGCAGTTCTTC
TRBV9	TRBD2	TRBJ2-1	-	CASSVGGTSGVNEQFF	TGTGCCAGCAGCGTAGGGGGCACTAGCGGAGTCAATGAGCAGTTCTTC
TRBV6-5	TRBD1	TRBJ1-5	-	CASSPRDRGPQPQHF	TGTGCCAGCAGCCCCCGGGACAGGGGGCCTCAGCCCCAGCATTTT
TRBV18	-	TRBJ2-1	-	CASSLETVYNEQFF	TGTGCCAGCTCACTAGAGACGGTCTACAATGAGCAGTTCTTC
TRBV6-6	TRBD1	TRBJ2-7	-	CASSYGDRAPSYF	TGTGCCAGCAGTTACGGGGACAGGGCTCCCTCATACTTC
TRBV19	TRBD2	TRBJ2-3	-	CASSPRTSGLPDTQYF	TGTGCCAGTAGTCCGCGGACTAGCGGGCTACCAGATACGCAGTATTTT
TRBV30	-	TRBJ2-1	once	CAWSIITSGAYNEQFF	TGTGCCTGGAGTATTATAACGAGCGGAGCTTACAATGAGCAGTTCTTC
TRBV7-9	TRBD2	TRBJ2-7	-	CASSLPTSGNIYEQYF	TGTGCCAGCAGCTTACCAACTAGCGGGAATATCTACGAGCAGTACTTC
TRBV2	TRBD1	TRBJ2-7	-	CASSASGTEAYEQYF	TGTGCCAGCAGTGCCTCCGGGACAGAAGCCTACGAGCAGTACTTC
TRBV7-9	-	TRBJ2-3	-	CASSCHTRGKDTQYF	TGTGCCAGCAGCTGCCATACCCGGGGAAAAGATACGCAGTATTTT
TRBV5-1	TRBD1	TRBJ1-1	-	CASSTGQGVYTEAFF	TGCGCCAGCAGCACGGGACAGGGGGTATACACTGAAGCTTTCTTT
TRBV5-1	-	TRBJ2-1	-	CASSLVRGAAYNEQFF	TGCGCCAGCAGCTTGGTAAGAGGGGCTGCCTACAATGAGCAGTTCTTC
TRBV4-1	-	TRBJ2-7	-	CASSPTPGTGDWLYEQYF	TGCGCCAGCAGCCCTACACCCGGGACTGGGGACTGGCTATACGAGCAGTACTTC
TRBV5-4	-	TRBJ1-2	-	CASSFYWGGGYTF	TGTGCCAGCAGCTTTTATTGGGGAGGTGGCTACACCTTC
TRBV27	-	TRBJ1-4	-	CASSLLSNEKLFF	TGTGCCAGTTCTCTCTTGAGTAATGAAAAACTGTTTTTT
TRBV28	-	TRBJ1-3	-	CASSPDSPQGHGLYF	TGTGCCAGCAGCCCGGACTCCCCCCAAGGCCACGGACTATATTTT
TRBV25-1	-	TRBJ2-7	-	CASGWGGSYEQYF	TGTGCCAGTGGATGGGGGGGCAGCTACGAGCAGTACTTC
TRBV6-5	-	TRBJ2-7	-	CASSNTGFTTYEQYF	TGTGCCAGCAGCAATACAGGGTTTACTACCTACGAGCAGTACTTC
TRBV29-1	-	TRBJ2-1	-	CSAQWGTGNEQFF	TGCAGCGCCCAGTGGGGGACTGGCAATGAGCAGTTCTTC
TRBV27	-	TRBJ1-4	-	CASSKTGRNEKLFF	TGTGCCAGCAGCAAAACCGGGAGGAATGAAAAACTGTTTTTT
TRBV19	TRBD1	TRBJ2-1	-	CASSKQGFGYNEQFF	TGTGCCAGTAGTAAACAGGGGTTCGGATACAATGAGCAGTTCTTC
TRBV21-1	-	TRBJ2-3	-	CASSKLDTDTQYF	TGTGCCAGCAGCAAACTGGACACAGATACGCAGTATTTT
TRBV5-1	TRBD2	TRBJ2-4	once	CASRRTGGDGTIQYF	TGCGCCAGCAGAAGAACGGGAGGCGATGGAACCATTCAGTACTTC
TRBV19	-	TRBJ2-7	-	CASSPGWSLSYEQYF	TGTGCCAGTAGCCCGGGATGGAGCCTAAGCTACGAGCAGTACTTC
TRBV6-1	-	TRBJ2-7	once	CASSEFYLGRGAHEQYF	TGTGCCAGCAGTGAATTTTATTTGGGCAGGGGGGCACACGAGCAGTACTTC
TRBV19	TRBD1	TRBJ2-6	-	CASRNRGSGANVLTF	TGTGCCAGTAGGAACAGGGGATCAGGGGCCAACGTCCTGACTTTC
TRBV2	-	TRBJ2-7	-	CASSQRYYEQYF	TGTGCCAGCAGTCAGCGGTACTACGAGCAGTACTTC
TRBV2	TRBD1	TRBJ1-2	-	CASRSGQGLYGYTF	TGTGCCAGCAGATCTGGACAGGGGCTCTATGGCTACACCTTC
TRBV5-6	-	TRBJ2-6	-	CASSFPGTGANVLTF	TGTGCCAGCAGCTTCCCCGGGACCGGGGCCAACGTCCTGACTTTC
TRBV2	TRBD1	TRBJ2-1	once	CASKRGRDNEQFF	TGTGCCAGCAAAAGGGGGCGCGACAATGAGCAGTTCTTC
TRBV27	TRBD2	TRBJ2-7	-	CASSRGVSLEQYF	TGTGCCAGCAGTCGGGGGGTGTCGCTCGAGCAGTACTTC
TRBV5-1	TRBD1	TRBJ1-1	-	CASRTGVSNTEAFF	TGCGCCAGCAGGACAGGGGTCTCGAACACTGAAGCTTTCTTT
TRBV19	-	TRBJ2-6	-	CASSMSWGLSGANVLTF	TGTGCCAGTAGTATGAGTTGGGGCCTGTCTGGGGCCAACGTCCTGACTTTC
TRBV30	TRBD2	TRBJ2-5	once	CAWLAGGETQYF	TGTGCCTGGCTAGCGGGAGGAGAGACCCAGTACTTC
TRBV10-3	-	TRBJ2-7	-	CAISEATAGTAYEQYF	TGTGCCATCAGTGAGGCGACAGCGGGGACAGCTTACGAGCAGTACTTC
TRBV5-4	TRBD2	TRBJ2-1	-	CASSPTSGRWGEQFF	TGTGCCAGCAGCCCAACTAGCGGGAGATGGGGTGAGCAGTTCTTC
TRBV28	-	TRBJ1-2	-	CASSLLRYGYTF	TGTGCCAGCAGTTTATTGAGGTATGGCTACACCTTC
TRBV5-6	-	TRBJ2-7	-	CASSLFARAPYEQYF	TGTGCCAGCAGCTTGTTTGCGAGAGCCCCCTACGAGCAGTACTTC
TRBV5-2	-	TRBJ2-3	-	CASSRGSPGQNTDTQYF	TGTGCCAGCAGCCGGGGCTCACCGGGACAAAACACAGATACGCAGTATTTT
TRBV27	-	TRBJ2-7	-	CASSLGRRGYEQYF	TGTGCCAGCAGTTTAGGTAGGAGGGGCTACGAGCAGTACTTC
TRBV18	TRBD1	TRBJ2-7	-	CASSPTGVGAYEQYF	TGTGCCAGCTCACCAACAGGGGTAGGTGCCTACGAGCAGTACTTC
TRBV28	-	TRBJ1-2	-	CASSQRGLDYGYTF	TGTGCCAGCAGTCAAAGGGGCCTCGACTATGGCTACACCTTC